The 29 T cell receptor beta chains below all came from one sample that was sequenced in a study of cytomegalovirus exposure and HLA in healthy donors (dated by TCRdb to the late 2010s). The library was produced with the immunoSEQ multiplex PCR assay. For the multiplex PCR, a mixture combining 60 forward primers for TCR Vbeta segments and 13 reverse primers for TCR Jbeta segments was used. TCRdb stores this immuneACCESS table with in-frame sequences only. Part of the clones is absent; in the studies checked, under half of the shortfall reflects unresolved V genes, and no reason is known for the rest. The sample's table lists a count of 45,000 to 60,000 clones. The ten largest make up roughly a sixth of the sample. The specimen sequenced was PBMCs. All receptors derive from a male donor in good health and CMV-seronegative.

The chain recombines TRBV6-5 with TRBJ2-1; 11 bases agree with TRBD1. Per the germline V gene, CDR1 is MNHEY and CDR2 is SVGAGI. The length of the CDR3 is 13 residues. V was pared by 4 bases and J by 15 bases, with 8 bases of the junction left unmatched. As DNA, the CDR3 is TGTGCCAGCAGTTCGTCGTCAGGGACAGGGGGGTTCTTC. Protein: CASSSSSGTGGFF.

The V and J genes are TRBV7-2 and TRBJ2-7; 8 nucleotides agree with TRBD2. CDR1 SGHTA and CDR2 FQGNSA come from the germline V gene. This CDR3 contains 14 residues. Trimming took 6 bases from V and 7 from J; bases not matched to a gene: 11. This CDR3 reads CASSSGTGTREQYF. The CDR3 nucleotides are TGTGCCAGCAGTTCCGGGACGGGGACTAGAGAGCAGTACTTC.

This sequence joins TRBV7-8 and TRBJ1-4, with 7 positions matching TRBD1. Germline V gene data show CDR1 as SGHVS and CDR2 as FQNEAQ. Trimming removed 4 bases from V and 8 bases from J; junction bases left unmatched: 7. The CDR3 spans 14 residues. The CDR3 spells CASSSPGGREKLFF. The CDR3 DNA is TGTGCCAGCAGCTCGCCAGGGGGAAGGGAAAAACTGTTTTTT.

V gene TRBV6-5 combines with J gene TRBJ2-7; D is ambiguous. Germline CDR1 MNHEY, CDR2 SVGAGI. There are 14 residues in the CDR3. V lost 2 bases to trimming and J lost 0 bases, with 8 bases between them. CDR3 coding DNA: TGTGCCAGCAGTTACACCGCTAGCTCCTACGAGCAGTACTTC. Encoded protein: CASSYTASSYEQYF.

Worth noting for this clone: The germline gene is not matched at one end of the junction; a read error may be the cause. The chain couples TRBV7-9 to TRBJ1-3, with 7 bases identical to TRBD1. The CDR3 consists of 15 residues. CDR1 is SEHNR, CDR2 FQNEAQ, per germline (reference sequence). The CDR3 sequence is CACSLDRVSGNTIYF. DNA of the CDR3: TGTGCCTGCAGCCTAGACAGGGTGTCTGGAAACACCATATATTTT.

The chain couples TRBV5-1 to TRBJ2-7; the D is unclear. Germline V gives CDR1 SGHRS, CDR2 YFSETQ. V was trimmed by 0 bases and J by 5 bases, leaving 6 bases between them. The CDR3 consists of 12 residues. The CDR3 region has the DNA TGCGCCAGCAGCTTGGCGTTCGACGAGCAGTACTTC. Its protein product is CASSLAFDEQYF.

The CDR3 region has the DNA TGTGCCAGAGGGCGGCCGGGGGGGAGCACTAATGAAAAACTGTTTTTT. Translated: CARGRPGGSTNEKLFF. The chain uses TRBV19 and TRBJ1-4; possible D gene TRBD1, 5 bases. Trimming pared 9 bases from V and 2 bases from J, leaving 19 bases between. CDR3 length: 16 residues. Germline loops: CDR1 LNHDA, CDR2 SQIVND (reference sequence).

The genes are TRBV5-1 and TRBJ2-7; 11 bases are shared with TRBD2. The trim removed 0 bases at V and 2 bases at J, leaving 10 bases unmatched. This CDR3 region has 18 residues. The germline gives CDR1 SGHRS, CDR2 YFSETQ. The DNA for the CDR3 is TGCGCCAGCAGCTTGGTGACTAGCGGGGCCAACCCTACCTACGAGCAGTACTTC. Residues: CASSLVTSGANPTYEQYF.

V gene TRBV12-2 combines with J gene TRBJ1-2. TRBV12-2 is reported as a pseudogene. The CDR3 runs to 13 residues. CDR3 bases: TGTGCAAGTCGCTTTGACGCCCCGGGGGGCTACACCTTC. The encoded protein is CASRFDAPGGYTF.

The chain links TRBV10-1 to TRBJ2-5; a weak D match, TRBD2 (6 bases). This CDR3 region has 15 residues. V lost 4 bases to trimming and J lost 5 bases, with 17 bases between them. Germline CDR1 is WNHNN and CDR2 is SYGVQD (reference sequence). The DNA for the CDR3 is TGCGCCAGCAGTGGGACCGGGGGACTCGAGGAGACCCAGTACTTC. Translation: CASSGTGGLEETQYF.

The chain carries TRBV6-6 and TRBJ1-4; D not certain. CDR3 size: 15 residues. Germline CDR1 MNHNY, CDR2 SVGAGI (reference sequence). The V gene lost 2 bases and the J gene lost 4 bases, with 11 bases spanning the gap. CDR3 sequence: CASSYPTEDNEKLFF. The DNA for the CDR3 is TGTGCCAGCAGTTACCCGACTGAGGATAATGAAAAACTGTTTTTT.

The V gene is TRBV2, the J gene TRBJ2-3; TRBD2 agrees at 7 bases. This CDR3 has 14 amino acids. The V gene end was trimmed by 6 bases and the J gene end by 2 bases; junction bases not matched to a gene: 5. Germline CDR1 and CDR2: SNHLY and FYNNEI. The CDR3 region is CASRGGVFTDTQYF. The CDR3 DNA follows: TGTGCCAGCAGGGGAGGGGTTTTCACAGATACGCAGTATTTT.

The chain couples TRBV30 to TRBJ1-4; tentatively, D is TRBD1 (6 bases). There are 14 residues in the CDR3. V gave up 3 bases and J gave up 3 bases, with 11 bases separating them. Germline V gene lookup returns CDR1 GTSNPN and CDR2 SVGIG (reference sequence). CDR3 protein: CAWSRTDPNEKLFF. The DNA of the CDR3 is TGTGCCTGGAGCCGGACAGATCCTAATGAAAAACTGTTTTTT. Filled out from reference TRBV30 and TRBJ1-4, the complete variable domain reads SQTIHQWPATLVQPVGSPLSLECTVEGTSNPNLYWYRQAAGRGLQLLFYSVGIGQISSEVPQNLSASRPQDRQFILSSKKLLLSDSGFYLCAWSRTDPNEKLFFGSGTQLSVL.

The chain links TRBV5-4 to TRBJ2-7, with 10 nucleotides matching TRBD2. CDR1 is SGHNT and CDR2 is YYREEE in the germline V gene (reference sequence). V gave up 3 bases and J gave up 4 bases; unmatched junction bases: 4. This CDR3 contains 14 residues. CDR3 in amino acids: CASSSGTSVYEQYF. In DNA form, the CDR3 reads TGTGCCAGCAGCTCCGGGACTAGCGTTTACGAGCAGTACTTC.

This chain joins TRBV4-1 and TRBJ1-5, with D possibly TRBD1 on 5 matching bases. V was shortened by 1 base and J by 0 bases, with 10 bases between the two germline ends. This CDR3 has 16 amino acids. CDR1 is MGHRA and CDR2 is YSYEKL in the germline V gene. The DNA for the CDR3 is TGCGCCAGCAGCCAAGCTCAGGGCTATAGCAATCAGCCCCAGCATTTT. It specifies CASSQAQGYSNQPQHF.

The chain has TRBV6-5 and TRBJ1-1, with no clear D. The germline V gene has CDR1 MNHEY and CDR2 SVGAGI. The CDR3 totals 14 residues. V was pared by 0 bases and J by 1 base, with 6 bases between. This chain's CDR3 is CASSYSLSNTEAFF. CDR3 DNA: TGTGCCAGCAGTTACTCACTCTCGAACACTGAAGCTTTCTTT.

The J gene is TRBJ2-7, the V gene TRBV18, with D unclear. Germline values: CDR1 KGHSH, CDR2 LQKENI. Deletions cut 1 base from V and 1 base from J, with 8 bases between. This CDR3 has 14 residues. CDR3: CASSPQTGSYEQYF. CDR3 nucleotide sequence: TGTGCCAGCTCACCACAAACCGGGTCCTACGAGCAGTACTTC.

The V and J genes are TRBV19 and TRBJ2-5, with D possibly matching TRBD2 (5 bases). The CDR3 runs to 14 residues. The V and J ends lost 5 bases and 5 bases respectively, with 15 bases between them. Germline CDR1 and CDR2: LNHDA and SQIVND (reference sequence). This CDR3 is CASSHGRDGETQYF. In DNA, the CDR3 is TGTGCCAGTAGTCACGGTCGGGATGGGGAGACCCAGTACTTC.

The chain employs TRBV2 and TRBJ1-3; D not resolved. Per the germline V gene, CDR1 is SNHLY and CDR2 is FYNNEI. The V end lost 2 bases, the J end lost 0 bases, and 14 bases lay between the germline ends. The CDR3 extends over 17 amino acids. The DNA of the CDR3 is TGTGCCAGCAGTGAAACGGCGGGTCACGGCTCTGGAAACACCATATATTTT. This gives the protein CASSETAGHGSGNTIYF.

The gene calls are TRBV19 and TRBJ1-2; TRBD1 matches 8 bases. Per germline, CDR1 LNHDA and CDR2 SQIVND (reference sequence). Trimming cost V 6 bases and J 4 bases; bases outside gene matches: 4. CDR3 length: 13 amino acids. The CDR3 loop reads CASSPDRVYGYTF. CDR3 in DNA: TGTGCCAGTAGCCCGGACAGGGTCTATGGCTACACCTTC.

This chain joins TRBV27 and TRBJ2-7; D may be TRBD1 (5 bases). The germline V gene encodes CDR1 MNHEY and CDR2 SMNVEV (reference sequence). The CDR3 runs 14 residues. Deletions cut 6 bases from V and 5 bases from J, with 17 bases between. CDR3 sequence: CASRSTGIDDEQYF. The CDR3 nucleotides read TGTGCCAGCAGATCTACAGGAATAGACGACGAGCAGTACTTC.

The chain has TRBV4-1 and TRBJ2-7, with 7 nucleotides matching TRBD1. Looked up from germline, CDR1 is MGHRA and CDR2 is YSYEKL. The junction had 6 bases not matched to a gene; V was cut back by 1 base and J by 0 bases. The CDR3 is 16 residues long. The CDR3 nucleotides read TGCGCCAGCAGCCAAGTTCCGGGACAGAGCTCCTACGAGCAGTACTTC. It specifies CASSQVPGQSSYEQYF.

The chain couples TRBV11-3 to TRBJ1-1; weak D call: TRBD1 (5 bases). Trimming took 0 bases from V and 0 from J, leaving 11 bases between them. Looked up from germline, CDR1 is SGHNT and CDR2 is YENEEA. The CDR3 is 16 residues long. The CDR3 bases are TGTGCCAGCAGCTTAGAGGGGAGGGGCGTGAACACTGAAGCTTTCTTT. The encoded protein is CASSLEGRGVNTEAFF.

The chain joins TRBV19 to TRBJ1-2, with 9 nucleotides matching TRBD1. This CDR3 comprises 15 residues. The V gene's germline CDR1 is LNHDA and CDR2 SQIVND (reference sequence). V shed 3 bases, J shed 4 bases, and the junction held 6 bases outside the gene matches. In nucleotides, the CDR3 is TGTGCCAGTAGTATCCCTACAGGGGGCCTCTATGGCTACACCTTC. This gives the protein CASSIPTGGLYGYTF.

DNA of the CDR3: TGCGCCAGCAGCTTGGGCCCCGGGGCCTACAATGAGCAGTTCTTC. This codes for CASSLGPGAYNEQFF. The V and J genes are TRBV5-1 and TRBJ2-1, with D maybe TRBD2 (5 bases). Germline CDR1 is SGHRS and CDR2 is YFSETQ. This CDR3 comprises 15 residues. V shed 0 bases and J shed 2 bases, with 9 bases lying between them.

V usage is TRBV27 and J usage is TRBJ2-7; 7 bases line up with TRBD1. J was trimmed by 1 base and V by 7 bases; bases with no gene match: 7. Per germline, CDR1 MNHEY and CDR2 SMNVEV (reference sequence). CDR3 length: 14 residues. CDR3 bases: TGTGCCAGCACCTCCGGGACAGAGTCCTACGAGCAGTACTTC. It specifies CASTSGTESYEQYF.

The chain recombines TRBV5-4 with TRBJ2-3; D is ambiguous. V was trimmed by 0 bases and J by 2 bases, leaving 4 bases between them. The CDR3 extends over 13 amino acids. Germline CDR1 reads SGHNT; CDR2 reads YYREEE (reference sequence). The CDR3 sequence: CASSLVSTDTQYF. CDR3 nucleotide sequence: TGTGCCAGCAGCTTGGTATCCACAGATACGCAGTATTTT.

V is TRBV4-3 and J is TRBJ2-7, with TRBD1 as a possible D gene (5 bases). The CDR3 extends over 15 amino acids. V was pared by 1 base and J by 0 bases, with 10 bases between. Germline V CDR1 and CDR2: LGHNA, YSLEER. The CDR3 nucleotides are TGCGCCAGCAGCCAAGGGGCAGGGTTCTCCTACGAGCAGTACTTC. It is translated as CASSQGAGFSYEQYF.

The chain joins TRBV29-1 to TRBJ1-5; 10 bases map to TRBD1. Losses at the gene ends were 8 bases for V and 1 base for J; bases not matched to a gene: 17. This CDR3 has 18 amino acids. Germline CDR1 and CDR2: SQVTM and ANQGSEA. CDR3 sequence: CSHKLLGQGDESNQPQHF. The CDR3 coding sequence is TGCAGCCACAAACTTCTAGGACAGGGGGACGAGAGCAATCAGCCCCAGCATTTT.